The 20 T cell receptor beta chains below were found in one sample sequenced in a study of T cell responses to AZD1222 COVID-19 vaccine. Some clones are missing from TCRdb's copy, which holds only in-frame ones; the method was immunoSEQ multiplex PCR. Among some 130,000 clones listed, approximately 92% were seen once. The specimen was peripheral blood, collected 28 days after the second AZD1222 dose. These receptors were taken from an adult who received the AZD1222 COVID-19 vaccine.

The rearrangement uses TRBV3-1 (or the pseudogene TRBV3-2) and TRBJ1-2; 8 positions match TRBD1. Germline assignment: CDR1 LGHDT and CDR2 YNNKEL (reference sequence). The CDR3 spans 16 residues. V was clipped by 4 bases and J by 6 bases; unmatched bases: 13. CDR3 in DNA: TGTGCCAGCAGCCCCAGAAGCGGGACAGGCTTCCATGGCTACACCTTC. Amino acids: CASSPRSGTGFHGYTF.

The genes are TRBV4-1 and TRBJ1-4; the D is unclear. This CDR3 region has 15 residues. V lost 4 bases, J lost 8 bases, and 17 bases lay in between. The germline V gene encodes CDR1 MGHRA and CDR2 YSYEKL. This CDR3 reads CASSLLDKDGEKLFF. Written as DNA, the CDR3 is TGCGCCAGCAGCCTTCTAGATAAGGACGGCGAAAAACTGTTTTTT.

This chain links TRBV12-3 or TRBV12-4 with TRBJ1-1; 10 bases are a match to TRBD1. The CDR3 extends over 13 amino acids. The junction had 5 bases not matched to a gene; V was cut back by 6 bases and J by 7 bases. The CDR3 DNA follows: TGTGCCAGCAGGGGACAGGGGTATAATGAAGCTTTCTTT. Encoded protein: CASRGQGYNEAFF.

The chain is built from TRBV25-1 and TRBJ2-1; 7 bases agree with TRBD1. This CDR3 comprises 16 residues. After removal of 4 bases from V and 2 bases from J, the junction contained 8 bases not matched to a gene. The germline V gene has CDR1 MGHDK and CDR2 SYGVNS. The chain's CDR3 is CASSGPTGATYNEQFF. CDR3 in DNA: TGTGCCAGCAGTGGGCCAACAGGGGCGACCTACAATGAGCAGTTCTTC.

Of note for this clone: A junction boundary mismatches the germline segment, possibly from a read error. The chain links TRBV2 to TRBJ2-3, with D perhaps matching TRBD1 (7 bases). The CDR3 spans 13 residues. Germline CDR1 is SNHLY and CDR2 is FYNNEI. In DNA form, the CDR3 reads TGTGCCAGCAGCGAAGCTCAGGGGGGCCGGGGTTATTTT. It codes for CASSEAQGGRGYF.

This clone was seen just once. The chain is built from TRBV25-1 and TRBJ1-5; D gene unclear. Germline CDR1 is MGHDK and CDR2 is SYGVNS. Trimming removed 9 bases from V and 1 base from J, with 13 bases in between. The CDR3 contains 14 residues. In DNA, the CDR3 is TGTGCCAGTATTGGGGAGGGCAGCAATCAGCCCCAGCATTTT. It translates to CASIGEGSNQPQHF.

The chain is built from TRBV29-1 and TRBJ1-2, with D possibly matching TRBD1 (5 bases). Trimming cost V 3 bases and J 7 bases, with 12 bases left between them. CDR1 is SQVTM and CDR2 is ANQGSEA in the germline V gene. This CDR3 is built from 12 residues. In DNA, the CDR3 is TGCAGCGTTGATTCGCAGGGTAGTGGCTACACCTTC. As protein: CSVDSQGSGYTF.

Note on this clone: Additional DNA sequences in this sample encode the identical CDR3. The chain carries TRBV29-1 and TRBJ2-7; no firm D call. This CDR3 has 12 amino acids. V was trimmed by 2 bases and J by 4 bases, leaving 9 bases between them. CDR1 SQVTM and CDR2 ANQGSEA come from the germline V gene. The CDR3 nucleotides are TGCAGCGTTGAAATTACTGATTACGAGCAGTACTTC. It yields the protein CSVEITDYEQYF.

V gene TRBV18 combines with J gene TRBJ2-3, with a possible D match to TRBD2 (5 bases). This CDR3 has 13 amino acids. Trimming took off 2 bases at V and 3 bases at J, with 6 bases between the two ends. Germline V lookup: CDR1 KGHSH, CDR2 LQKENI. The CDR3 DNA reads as TGTGCCAGCTCACCAGGAGGAACAGATACGCAGTATTTT. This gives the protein CASSPGGTDTQYF. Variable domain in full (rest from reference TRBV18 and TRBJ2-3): NAGVMQNPRHLVRRRGQEARLRCSPMKGHSHVYWYRQLPEEGLKFMVYLQKENIIDESGMPKERFSAEFPKEGPSILRIQQVVRGDSAAYFCASSPGGTDTQYFGPGTRLTVL.

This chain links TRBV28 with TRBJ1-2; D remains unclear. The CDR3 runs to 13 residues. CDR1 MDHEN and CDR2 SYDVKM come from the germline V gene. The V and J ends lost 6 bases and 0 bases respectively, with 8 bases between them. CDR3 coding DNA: TGTGCCAGCAGCTCCTTAGCTAACTATGGCTACACCTTC. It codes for CASSSLANYGYTF.

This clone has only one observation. CDR3 DNA sequence: TGTGCCAGCAGTTACACCAGGACAGGCTATTATGAAAAACTGTTTTTT. As protein: CASSYTRTGYYEKLFF. The genes are TRBV5-6 and TRBJ1-4, with 7 positions matching TRBD1. This CDR3 has 16 amino acids. Germline assignment: CDR1 SGHDT and CDR2 YYEEEE. Losses at the gene ends were 5 bases for V and 6 bases for J; bases not matched to a gene: 13.

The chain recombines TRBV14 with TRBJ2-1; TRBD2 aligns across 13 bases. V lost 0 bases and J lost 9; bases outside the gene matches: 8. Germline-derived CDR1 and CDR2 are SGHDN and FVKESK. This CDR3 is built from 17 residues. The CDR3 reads CASSQEELAGGWLEQFF. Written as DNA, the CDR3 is TGTGCCAGCAGCCAAGAGGAACTAGCGGGGGGGTGGCTTGAGCAGTTCTTC.

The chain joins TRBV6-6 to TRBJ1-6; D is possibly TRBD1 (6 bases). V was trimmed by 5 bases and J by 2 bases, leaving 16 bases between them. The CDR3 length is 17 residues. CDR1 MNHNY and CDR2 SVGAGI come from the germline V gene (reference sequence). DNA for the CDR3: TGTGCCAGCAGTCGGGACCAAAGGGGGGCCTATAATTCACCCCTCCACTTT. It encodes CASSRDQRGAYNSPLHF.

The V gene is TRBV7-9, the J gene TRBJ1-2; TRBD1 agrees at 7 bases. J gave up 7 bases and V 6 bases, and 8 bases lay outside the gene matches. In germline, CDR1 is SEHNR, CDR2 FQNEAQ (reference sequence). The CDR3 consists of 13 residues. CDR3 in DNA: TGTGCCAGCAGGGCGCAGGGGGTTGGTGGCTACACCTTC. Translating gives CASRAQGVGGYTF.

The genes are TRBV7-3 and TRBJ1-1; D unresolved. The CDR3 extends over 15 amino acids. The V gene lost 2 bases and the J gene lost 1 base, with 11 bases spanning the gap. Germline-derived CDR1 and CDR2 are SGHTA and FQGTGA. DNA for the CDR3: TGTGCCAGCAGCTTAGATCTCGGGCCGAACACTGAAGCTTTCTTT. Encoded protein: CASSLDLGPNTEAFF.

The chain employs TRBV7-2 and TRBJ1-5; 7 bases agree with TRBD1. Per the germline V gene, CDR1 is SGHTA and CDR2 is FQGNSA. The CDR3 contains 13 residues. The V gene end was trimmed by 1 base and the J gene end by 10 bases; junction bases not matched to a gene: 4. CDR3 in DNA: TGTGCCAGCAGCTTAGAGGGGGCGCGCCCCCAGCATTTT. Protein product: CASSLEGARPQHF. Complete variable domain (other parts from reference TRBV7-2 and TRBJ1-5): GAGVSQSPSNKVTEKGKDVELRCDPISGHTALYWYRQSLGQGLEFLIYFQGNSAPDKSGLPSDRFSAERTGGSVSTLTIQRTQQEDSAVYLCASSLEGARPQHFGDGTRLSIL.

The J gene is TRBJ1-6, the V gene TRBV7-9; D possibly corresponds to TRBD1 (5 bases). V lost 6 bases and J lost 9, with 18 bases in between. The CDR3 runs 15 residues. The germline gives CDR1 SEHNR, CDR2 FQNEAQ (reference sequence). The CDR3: CASSPPGGSGSPLHF. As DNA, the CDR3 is TGTGCCAGCAGTCCGCCTGGGGGGTCCGGTTCACCCCTCCACTTT.

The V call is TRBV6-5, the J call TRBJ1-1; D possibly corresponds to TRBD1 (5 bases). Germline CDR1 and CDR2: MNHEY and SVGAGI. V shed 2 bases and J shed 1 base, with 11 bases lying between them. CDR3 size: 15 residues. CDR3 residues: CASSYGGVANTEAFF. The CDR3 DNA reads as TGTGCCAGCAGTTACGGGGGGGTGGCGAACACTGAAGCTTTCTTT.

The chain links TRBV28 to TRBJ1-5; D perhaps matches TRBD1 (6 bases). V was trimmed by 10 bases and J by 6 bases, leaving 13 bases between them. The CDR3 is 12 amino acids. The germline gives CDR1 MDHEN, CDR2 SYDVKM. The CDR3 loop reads CATQTQGQPQHF. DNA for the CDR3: TGTGCCACCCAAACACAGGGTCAGCCCCAGCATTTT.

CDR3 bases: TGCGCCAGCAGCTTGGTCGGCGACAGCTACAATGAGCAGTTCTTC. As protein: CASSLVGDSYNEQFF. The chain carries TRBV5-1 and TRBJ2-1; D perhaps matches TRBD1 (5 bases). This CDR3 has 15 amino acids. Germline CDR1 and CDR2: SGHRS and YFSETQ. V was shortened by 0 bases and J by 3 bases, with 10 bases between the two germline ends. The variable domain in full, with the rest retrieved from reference TRBV5-1 and TRBJ2-1, is KAGVTQTPRYLIKTRGQQVTLSCSPISGHRSVSWYQQTPGQGLQFLFEYFSETQRNKGNFPGRFSGRQFSNSRSEMNVSTLELGDSALYLCASSLVGDSYNEQFFGPGTRLTVL.